This record concerns one TCR beta chain sequence. These data are taken from a study of technical replicates of blood from a handful of donors. Sequenced by immunoSEQ multiplex PCR; TCRdb stores in-frame clones only, minus some. The repertoire holds 53,000 or so clones, with 93% as singletons. V shed 4 bases, J shed 5 bases, and the junction held 2 bases outside the gene matches. Germline assignment: CDR1 SGDLS and CDR2 YYNGEE. The CDR3 covers 13 residues. Sequenced input: PBMCs. This chain links TRBV9 with TRBJ2-1, with 8 bases identical to TRBD2. This sequence was found in a human donor in good health. Some clones in this sample may be carry-over from other donors' samples. The CDR3 sequence is CASSYSGNNEQFF. Here the CDR3 DNA reads TGTGCCAGCAGCTATAGCGGGAACAATGAGCAGTTCTTC.